The 4 T cell receptor beta chains presented below share a single source sample, sequenced in a study of blood T cell repertoires in COVID-19. This table comes from immunoSEQ multiplex PCR, and its TCRdb copy is limited to in-frame clones, with some not included. The repertoire has 200,000 to 250,000 clones, 70% to 90% of them found once; the top ten carry about 4%. Sequencing used peripheral blood. The receptors were sampled from a man in his fifties or sixties with acute or convalescent COVID-19.

The CDR3 DNA sequence: TGCGCCAGCAGCCAAGAACTCGGCGCGGCAACCCATAGGGAGACCCAGTACTTC. Translation gives CASSQELGAATHRETQYF. This chain uses TRBV4-1 with TRBJ2-5, with no clear D. There are 18 residues in the CDR3. Trimming took 0 bases from V and 5 from J, leaving 22 bases between them. The germline gives CDR1 MGHRA, CDR2 YSYEKL.

CDR3 DNA: TGTGCCAGCAGCGCTAACAATGAGCAGTTCTTC. Residues: CASSANNEQFF. V is TRBV5-6 and J is TRBJ2-1; D unclear. The V end lost 4 bases, the J end lost 5 bases, and 4 bases lay between the germline ends. This CDR3 contains 11 residues. Germline V gives CDR1 SGHDT, CDR2 YYEEEE.

The V call is TRBV11-3, the J call TRBJ2-5; 11 nucleotides line up with TRBD2. The CDR3 is 14 amino acids. CDR1 and CDR2 (germline): SGHNT, YENEEA. Trimming removed 5 bases from V and 7 bases from J; junction bases left unmatched: 6. CDR3: CASSVSGGAGTQYF. CDR3 nucleotide sequence: TGTGCCAGCAGCGTTAGCGGGGGGGCCGGGACCCAGTACTTC.

The rearrangement uses TRBV5-5 and TRBJ2-7; TRBD1 might be the D (5 bases). The CDR3 extends over 13 amino acids. Between the trimmed V and J ends, which lost 0 bases and 9 bases, there was a span of 13 bases. From germline, CDR1 is SGHKS and CDR2 YYEKEE (reference sequence). The DNA of the CDR3 is TGTGCCAGCAGCTTGGGAACAGGCTCAGGGCAGTACTTC. Translating gives CASSLGTGSGQYF.